This T cell receptor beta chain was recorded in a study of blood T cell repertoires in COVID-19. As for the study in general: Some COVID-19 samples were acute and others convalescent; all came from the United States, Italy and Spain. T cells, B-cell-depleted T cells, or PBMCs provided the cDNA or gDNA that served as material.

A single count supports this clone. Trimming removed 3 bases from V and 7 bases from J; junction bases left unmatched: 4. CDR1 and CDR2 from the germline V gene are DFQATT and SNEGSKA (reference sequence). The CDR3 spans 12 residues. Original handling: Estimated nucleated cell counts came from reference gene primer amplification. Produced via immunoSEQ multiplex PCR; TCRdb's table is partial and in-frame only. V, J and clone size were drawn from that table, and D and trimming were deduced from the DNA. Of 60,000 or so clones listed, approximately 80% are singletons. The TCR was taken from a man between 60 and 70 years old with acute or convalescent COVID-19. Input material: peripheral blood. The chain couples TRBV20-1 to TRBJ1-1, with 8 bases fitting TRBD1. The CDR3 loop reads CSASYRGGEAFF. The CDR3 DNA follows: TGCAGTGCTAGTTACAGGGGGGGTGAAGCTTTCTTT.